The 2 T cell receptor beta chains listed next were all sequenced from one sample in a study of blood T cell repertoires in COVID-19. Only in-frame clones appear in the TCRdb table, and some are missing; sequencing was by immunoSEQ multiplex PCR. In the table there are about 420,000 clones, 70% to 90% of which are singletons. Sample: peripheral blood. The receptors come from a man aged 18 to 29 with COVID-19, enrolled during active disease.

This chain connects TRBV2 to TRBJ1-6; 9 positions match TRBD1. The CDR3 spans 14 residues. Germline CDR1 reads SNHLY; CDR2 reads FYNNEI. Unmatched junction bases numbered 3, after V lost 6 bases and J lost 6 bases. CDR3 loop: CASSTDRGNSPLHF. CDR3 nucleotides: TGTGCCAGCAGCACGGACAGGGGTAATTCACCCCTCCACTTT.

The chain recombines TRBV5-5 with TRBJ2-6, with 8 bases fitting TRBD2. With 10 bases clipped from V and 0 bases from J, the junction kept 12 bases outside the gene matches. The V gene's germline CDR1 is SGHKS and CDR2 YYEKEE (reference sequence). The CDR3 has 17 residues. CDR3 region: CASGPLAGGSGANVLTF. CDR3 coding DNA: TGTGCCTCGGGACCTCTTGCGGGGGGCTCTGGGGCCAACGTCCTGACTTTC.